Detailed here is one T cell receptor (beta chain). Its specificity is unknown. V was pared by 5 bases and J by 0 bases, with 6 bases of the junction left unmatched. CDR3 size: 15 residues. Germline assignment: CDR1 DFQATT and CDR2 SNEGSKA (reference sequence). According to the study, genomic DNA was the template for TCR beta VDJ and CDR3 profiling. TCRdb itself ran the reads through MiXCR, one entry per CDR3 protein. The data show about 42,000 distinct CDR3 sequences, 65% to 70% seen once. The entry originates in a study of CD8+CD57+ T cells in acquired aplastic anemia. Study-level background: The study obtained an average of roughly 3 ug of DNA from sorted CD4+ and CD8+ cells.

Study conclusions and caveats: Patients and controls shared about 30 CD8+ CDR3 sequences, which appeared highly expressed in patients and within their immunodominant clones.

The chain carries TRBV20-1 and TRBJ2-1, with TRBD1 matching 8 bases. The receptor comes from a human donor in good health, serving as a control. Sample: sorted CD4+, CD8+, or CD8+CD57+ T cells (not recorded which) from PBMCs. CDR3 bases: TGCAGTGCTGACCAGGGGGCGAGCTCCTACAATGAGCAGTTCTTC. Its translation: CSADQGASSYNEQFF.